Sequencing of this T cell receptor (beta chain) was carried out in a study of shared clonotypes between healthy human individuals. Concerning this clone: Its antigen remains unidentified.

General study results and limits: Only blood was sampled; tissue repertoires likely differ.

Measured with immunoSEQ multiplex PCR; TCRdb has only the in-frame clones, and not every one. The sample shows about 730,000 clones, over 60% of them seen only once. Sequenced: memory CD4+ T cells sorted from blood. Subset here: CD45RA-negative fraction. The receptor comes from a woman in her 30s in good health.

The CDR3 DNA reads TGTGCCAGCAGCCAGCCGGGACTCCTTAGCACAGATACGCAGTATTTT. It yields the protein CASSQPGLLSTDTQYF. V gene TRBV14 combines with J gene TRBJ2-3; tentatively, D is TRBD2 (6 bases). This CDR3 contains 16 residues. Germline V gene sequence: CDR1 SGHDN, CDR2 FVKESK. The germline V and J ends were trimmed by 3 bases and 0 bases, with 13 bases remaining between them. The whole variable domain, remainder taken from reference TRBV14 and TRBJ2-3, is EAGVTQFPSHSVIEKGQTVTLRCDPISGHDNLYWYRRVMGKEIKFLLHFVKESKQDESGMPNNRFLAERTGGTYSTLKVQPAELEDSGVYFCASSQPGLLSTDTQYFGPGTRLTVL.